Following are 32 T cell receptor beta chains from one sample sequenced in a study of T cells in Graves' hyperthyroidism and ophthalmopathy (dated by TCRdb to about 2019). The library was produced with multiplex PCR. The sample was run on an Illumina HiSeq 2000. Amplification of TCR beta CDR3 regions was carried out from RNA transcripts. A first-round RT-PCR of the TCR CDR3 used the HTBI primer set with the Qiagen OneStep RT-PCR kit. TCRdb applied fastp at Q25 and MiXCR to the public reads, then kept only in-frame beta chains. Entries that share a CDR3 protein sequence are merged under the most common genes and DNA. The table for this sample lists about 480,000 distinct CDR3 sequences; roughly 22% of them were counted only once. Together, the top ten hold 49% of the sample. The material sequenced was blood. The receptors derive from a woman aged 70-85 years with Graves' ophthalmopathy.

This clonotype was found once. The CDR3 sequence is CASSRTSGVRQETQYF. CDR3 nucleotide sequence: TGTGCCAGCAGTCGGACTAGCGGGGTCCGGCAAGAGACCCAGTACTTC. This chain connects TRBV12-3 or TRBV12-4 to TRBJ2-5; 12 nucleotides match TRBD2. V was clipped by 5 bases and J by 2 bases; unmatched bases: 6. CDR3 length: 16 residues.

This clonotype was seen only a few times. DNA of the CDR3: TGTGCCAGCGGACGTCAGAACACCGGGGAGCTGTTTTTT. Translating it yields CASGRQNTGELFF. V is TRBV11-1 and J is TRBJ2-2; unclear D gene. The germline V gene has CDR1 SGHAT and CDR2 FQDESV (reference sequence). Trimming stripped 8 bases from V and 1 base from J, with 8 bases between. The CDR3 covers 13 residues.

The gene calls are TRBV19 and TRBJ1-1; D is unclear. CDR1 and CDR2 from the germline V gene are LNHDA and SQIVND (reference sequence). V was cut by 10 bases and J by 5 bases, with 20 bases left in between. This CDR3 region has 14 residues. The CDR3 sequence: CATTRGFPGTEAFF. CDR3 nucleotide sequence: TGTGCCACAACTCGGGGTTTCCCGGGGACTGAAGCTTTCTTT.

In its sample, this clonotype was seen many times. V and J are TRBV7-9 and TRBJ2-1; TRBD2 aligns across 11 bases. The CDR3 sequence is 16 residues long. Germline CDR1 is SEHNR and CDR2 is FQNEAQ (reference sequence). The trim removed 5 bases at V and 4 bases at J, leaving 7 bases unmatched. CDR3 nucleotides: TGTGCCAGCAGCGTCATGGGACTAGCGGAATACAATGAGCAGTTCTTC. Its translation is CASSVMGLAEYNEQFF.

Notes on this clonotype: Possible read error: a much larger clone is one base away. V is TRBV2 and J is TRBJ2-6; D gene unclear. V was pared by 7 bases and J by 0 bases, with 4 bases between. Germline lookup yields CDR1 SNHLY and CDR2 FYNNEI. There are 13 residues in the CDR3. CDR3 in amino acids: CASKVSGANVLTF. CDR3 nucleotides: TGTGCCAGCAAGGTCTCTGGGGCCAACGTCCTGACTTTC.

J is TRBJ2-4 and V is TRBV15, with D possibly matching TRBD2 (5 bases). Trimming pared 4 bases from V and 5 bases from J, leaving 21 bases between. The CDR3 loop spans 17 amino acids. Germline V CDR1 and CDR2: LNHNV, YYDKDF (reference sequence). The CDR3 DNA sequence: TGTGCCACCAGCACCAAGCCGGGGTACGTTGGCCAAAACATTCAGTACTTC. Its protein is CATSTKPGYVGQNIQYF.

The J gene is TRBJ2-1, the V gene TRBV4-3; no definite D call. Trimming left V 1 base short and J 6 bases short, with 13 bases between. CDR3 length: 15 amino acids. Per germline, CDR1 LGHNA and CDR2 YSLEER. The CDR3 sequence: CASSQGDSDVNEQFF. The CDR3 DNA follows: TGCGCCAGCAGCCAAGGAGACTCAGACGTCAATGAGCAGTTCTTC.

This clonotype came up a few times. The J gene is TRBJ2-1, the V gene TRBV6-2 or TRBV6-3; 11 nucleotides line up with TRBD2. Germline V gene data show CDR1 as MNHEY and CDR2 as SVGEGT. Trimming cost V 4 bases and J 3 bases; bases outside gene matches: 5. The CDR3 length is 16 residues. Here the CDR3 reads CASSSPGLAVYNEQFF. Written as DNA, the CDR3 is TGTGCCAGCAGTTCCCCGGGACTAGCGGTCTACAATGAGCAGTTCTTC.

The gene calls are TRBV9 and TRBJ2-1; D not certain. Trimming removed 1 base at V and 9 bases at J, with 8 bases between. Germline lookup yields CDR1 SGDLS and CDR2 YYNGEE. The CDR3 sequence is 12 residues long. The CDR3 sequence is CASSVPYFEQFF. The CDR3 region has the DNA TGTGCCAGCAGCGTACCCTATTTTGAGCAGTTCTTC.

The V and J genes are TRBV27 and TRBJ1-1; D is uncertain. The CDR3 has 12 residues. Trimming cost V 10 bases and J 4 bases, with 13 bases left between them. Germline loops: CDR1 MNHEY, CDR2 SMNVEV (reference sequence). Written as DNA, the CDR3 is TGTGCCATCGGAGTTTTTCGCACTGAAGCTTTCTTT. The encoded protein is CAIGVFRTEAFF.

The chain couples TRBV18 to TRBJ2-2; 8 nucleotides line up with TRBD2. The trim removed 3 bases at V and 4 bases at J, leaving 10 bases unmatched. Looked up from germline, CDR1 is KGHSH and CDR2 is LQKENI. The CDR3 consists of 17 residues. The CDR3 region is CASSPESGSPFTGELFF. The CDR3 DNA reads TGTGCCAGCTCACCGGAAAGCGGGAGCCCTTTCACCGGGGAGCTGTTTTTT. Based on the CDR3 plus reference TRBV18 and TRBJ2-2, the full variable domain is NAGVMQNPRHLVRRRGQEARLRCSPMKGHSHVYWYRQLPEEGLKFMVYLQKENIIDESGMPKERFSAEFPKEGPSILRIQQVVRGDSAAYFCASSPESGSPFTGELFFGEGSRLTVL.

This clonotype has only a few counts. The rearrangement links TRBV5-1 to TRBJ1-2; weak D call: TRBD1 (6 bases). The CDR3 length is 13 residues. The germline CDR1 and CDR2 sequences are SGHRS and YFSETQ. Trimming pared 1 base from V and 8 bases from J, leaving 12 bases between. Here the CDR3 reads CASSLPGADGYTF. CDR3 coding DNA: TGCGCCAGCAGCTTGCCGGGGGCGGACGGCTACACCTTC.

With regard to this clonotype: A much larger clone lies a single base off, so this may be a read error. CDR3 sequence reads: CASGTDTTGGVGETQYF. The CDR3 nucleotides read TGTGCTAGTGGTACTGACACGACAGGGGGAGTGGGAGAGACCCAGTACTTC. The chain carries TRBV12-5 and TRBJ2-5; 9 bases align to TRBD1. Losses at the gene ends were 5 bases for V and 4 bases for J; bases not matched to a gene: 14. This CDR3 spans 17 amino acids. CDR1 is LGHNT, CDR2 FRNRAP, per germline.

This clonotype has a handful of counts. Here the CDR3 reads CSAGGLVIYEQYF. CDR3 coding DNA: TGCAGTGCTGGGGGACTAGTTATCTACGAGCAGTACTTC. The V call is TRBV20-1, the J call TRBJ2-7; the match to TRBD2 covers 8 bases. V gave up 5 bases and J gave up 3 bases; unmatched junction bases: 6. The V gene's germline CDR1 is DFQATT and CDR2 SNEGSKA (reference sequence). The CDR3 runs 13 residues.

There are a few counts of this clonotype. The rearrangement uses TRBV27 and TRBJ1-5; D is unclear. Germline CDR1 MNHEY, CDR2 SMNVEV (reference sequence). The CDR3 covers 14 residues. The ends were cut back, 4 bases at V and 8 bases at J, with 15 bases in the middle. CDR3 in DNA: TGTGCCAGCAGTTCCCGGGAGGGTCTAGAGCCCCAGCATTTT. Translation gives CASSSREGLEPQHF.

This clonotype was counted a single time. The chain carries TRBV7-9 and TRBJ2-2; 7 bases align to TRBD1. CDR1 is SEHNR and CDR2 is FQNEAQ in the germline V gene (reference sequence). This CDR3 is built from 16 residues. V was pared by 5 bases and J by 4 bases, with 10 bases of the junction left unmatched. DNA of the CDR3: TGTGCCAGCAGCCCCGGGACAGCCCCTTTCACCGGGGAGCTGTTTTTT. Translating gives CASSPGTAPFTGELFF.

This clonotype was counted only a few times. The chain has TRBV10-3 and TRBJ1-1; D is undetermined. V lost 0 bases and J lost 9, with 8 bases in between. Germline loops: CDR1 ENHRY, CDR2 SYGVKD. This CDR3 region has 12 residues. The CDR3 loop reads CAISESNSKAFF. The CDR3 DNA reads as TGTGCCATCAGTGAGTCGAACAGTAAAGCTTTCTTT.

The V call is TRBV10-3, the J call TRBJ1-2; D ambiguous. This CDR3 is built from 14 residues. Germline V CDR1 and CDR2: ENHRY, SYGVKD. Trimming removed 0 bases from V and 4 bases from J, with 9 bases in between. The CDR3 spells CAISESYQSYGYTF. The CDR3 DNA reads as TGTGCCATCAGTGAGTCCTACCAGAGCTATGGCTACACCTTC.

The gene calls are TRBV20-1 and TRBJ1-2, with 7 bases aligning to TRBD1. From germline, CDR1 is DFQATT and CDR2 SNEGSKA (reference sequence). CDR3 size: 14 residues. V was clipped by 3 bases and J by 4 bases; unmatched bases: 8. CDR3 amino acids: CSASPQGFSYGYTF. The CDR3 bases are TGCAGTGCTAGCCCACAGGGGTTCAGCTATGGCTACACCTTC.

CDR3 protein: CASSEQESSYNEQFF. CDR3 DNA sequence: TGTGCCAGCTCAGAACAGGAAAGCTCCTACAATGAGCAGTTCTTC. V is TRBV18 and J is TRBJ2-1; perhaps TRBD1 as D (5 bases). This CDR3 has 15 residues. V was shortened by 5 bases and J by 0 bases, with 11 bases between the two germline ends. The germline gives CDR1 KGHSH, CDR2 LQKENI.

This chain joins TRBV29-1 and TRBJ1-5, with D possibly matching TRBD1 (6 bases). The CDR3 spans 13 residues. The germline CDR1 and CDR2 sequences are SQVTM and ANQGSEA. Trimming took 6 bases from V and 1 from J, leaving 10 bases between them. The CDR3 loop reads CSVSGTSNQPQHF. The CDR3, as DNA: TGCAGCGTCTCCGGGACAAGCAATCAGCCCCAGCATTTT.

This clonotype occurred many times. CDR3 nucleotides: TGTGCCAGCAGCTTAAACCCCAACTACTCCACAGATACGCAGTATTTT. It is translated as CASSLNPNYSTDTQYF. V is TRBV7-2 and J is TRBJ2-3; no clear D. CDR3 length: 16 residues. Germline assignment: CDR1 SGHTA and CDR2 FQGNSA. Trimming stripped 2 bases from V and 2 bases from J, with 14 bases between.

The chain carries TRBV20-1 and TRBJ2-7, with 10 bases matching TRBD1. This CDR3 contains 12 residues. CDR1 is DFQATT, CDR2 SNEGSKA, per germline (reference sequence). V lost 5 bases and J lost 5; bases outside the gene matches: 3. The CDR3 region is CSAGTGANEQYF. CDR3 bases: TGCAGTGCTGGGACAGGGGCAAACGAGCAGTACTTC.

There are many counts of this clonotype. The V call is TRBV6-5, the J call TRBJ1-1, with 9 bases aligning to TRBD1. Per the germline V gene, CDR1 is MNHEY and CDR2 is SVGAGI. The ends lost 1 base at V and 9 bases at J; junction bases unmatched: 12. The CDR3 extends over 16 amino acids. CDR3: CASSYFSTGGMEKAFF. Written as DNA, the CDR3 is TGTGCCAGCAGTTACTTTTCGACAGGGGGTATGGAAAAAGCTTTCTTT.

This clonotype has only a few counts. The V gene is TRBV28, the J gene TRBJ2-3; TRBD2 agrees at 10 bases. In germline, CDR1 is MDHEN, CDR2 SYDVKM. With V trimmed by 6 bases and J by 10 bases, 13 bases remained unmatched. This CDR3 contains 15 residues. The CDR3 region has the DNA TGTGCCAGCAGCGATCTAGCGGGAGTTGGGATTTCGCAGTATTTT. As protein: CASSDLAGVGISQYF. Together with reference TRBV28 and TRBJ2-3, the CDR3 gives the full variable domain: DVKVTQSSRYLVKRTGEKVFLECVQDMDHENMFWYRQDPGLGLRLIYFSYDVKMKEKGDIPEGYSVSREKKERFSLILESASTNQTSMYLCASSDLAGVGISQYFGPGTRLTVL.

The gene calls are TRBV7-9 and TRBJ2-6; TRBD2 matches at 11 bases. The CDR3 totals 17 residues. V trimming: 6 bases; J trimming: 0 bases; junction bases outside the gene matches: 4. Germline assignment: CDR1 SEHNR and CDR2 FQNEAQ (reference sequence). CDR3 sequence: CASSYTSGGSGANVLTF. CDR3 nucleotide sequence: TGTGCCAGCAGTTATACTAGCGGGGGCTCTGGGGCCAACGTCCTGACTTTC.

V is TRBV7-9 and J is TRBJ1-3; D is uncertain. Germline V lookup: CDR1 SEHNR, CDR2 FQNEAQ (reference sequence). The V end lost 4 bases, the J end lost 0 bases, and 13 bases lay between the germline ends. The CDR3 is made up of 16 amino acids. CDR3 DNA: TGTGCCAGCAGCTCCCCTAAGGTGTACTCTGGAAACACCATATATTTT. It codes for CASSSPKVYSGNTIYF.

This chain connects TRBV10-3 to TRBJ2-1, with 7 bases fitting TRBD2. V shed 8 bases, J shed 5 bases, and the junction held 9 bases outside the gene matches. CDR3 length equals 14 residues. CDR1 and CDR2 (germline): ENHRY, SYGVKD. This CDR3 is CAIGGRATNNEQFF. The DNA for the CDR3 is TGTGCCATCGGTGGGAGGGCTACCAACAATGAGCAGTTCTTC.

This clonotype has ten or more counts. The rearrangement joins TRBV6-1 to TRBJ1-5, with D unclear. Germline V gene data show CDR1 as MNHNS and CDR2 as SASEGT. The CDR3 extends over 13 amino acids. V lost 6 bases and J 7 bases, leaving 13 bases between the germline ends. CDR3 protein: CASSLDLLQPQHF. CDR3 DNA sequence: TGTGCCAGCAGCCTGGACCTCCTCCAGCCCCAGCATTTT.

This clonotype was counted many times. The gene calls are TRBV7-9 and TRBJ2-7; 9 nucleotides align to TRBD2. The CDR3 contains 15 residues. CDR1 is SEHNR and CDR2 is FQNEAQ in the germline V gene (reference sequence). V gave up 5 bases and J gave up 7 bases; unmatched junction bases: 12. CDR3 nucleotide sequence: TGTGCCAGCAGCCCTTCTCCGGGACTAGCAGTTGAGCAGTACTTC. It yields the protein CASSPSPGLAVEQYF.

J is TRBJ2-3 and V is TRBV19; D is possibly TRBD1 (7 bases). The V end was cut by 4 bases, the J end by 1 base, with 9 bases between. The CDR3 covers 14 residues. The germline V gene has CDR1 LNHDA and CDR2 SQIVND (reference sequence). CDR3 nucleotides: TGTGCCAGTAGTACCAGGGGGGGCACAGATACGCAGTATTTT. Amino acid sequence: CASSTRGGTDTQYF. Based on the CDR3 plus reference TRBV19 and TRBJ2-3, the full variable domain is DGGITQSPKYLFRKEGQNVTLSCEQNLNHDAMYWYRQDPGQGLRLIYYSQIVNDFQKGDIAEGYSVSREKKESFPLTVTSAQKNPTAFYLCASSTRGGTDTQYFGPGTRLTVL.

This clonotype was detected a few times. J is TRBJ1-1 and V is TRBV20-1; D uncertain. Germline-derived CDR1 and CDR2 are DFQATT and SNEGSKA (reference sequence). The V end lost 1 base, the J end lost 7 bases, and 16 bases lay between the germline ends. This CDR3 contains 14 residues. The CDR3 nucleotides are TGCAGTGCTAGAGCCTCGGGTACAACGGGTGAAGCTTTCTTT. Its translation is CSARASGTTGEAFF.